Listed here is a single T cell receptor beta chain. The antigen is undetermined. This specimen comes from a study of cytomegalovirus exposure and HLA in healthy donors. General observations from the study: That first-cohort TCR clusters tended to co-occur in the 90 to 150 validation repertoires was found in a later analysis. As confirmed in vitro, three CMV-associated chains were specific for CMV antigens.

This table comes from immunoSEQ multiplex PCR, and its TCRdb copy is limited to in-frame clones, with some not included. In the table there are some 210,000 clones, around 87% of which are singletons. V was cut by 6 bases and J by 6 bases, with 24 bases left in between. The germline V gene has CDR1 MDHEN and CDR2 SYDVKM. The CDR3 runs 17 residues. The sequence came from a woman between 18 and 30 years old in good health and CMV-seropositive. The genes are TRBV28 and TRBJ2-1; TRBD2 might be the D (6 bases). Source material: PBMCs. CDR3 nucleotide sequence: TGTGCCAGCAGCCTTGGGACGAGAACGGGGGAGTCCAATGAGCAGTTCTTC. Protein: CASSLGTRTGESNEQFF.